This T cell receptor (beta chain) was profiled in a study of regulatory T cells in long-lasting Graves disease. General observations from the study: Authors noted too few samples as a limitation. There were preferences for TRBV28, TRBJ1-2 and TRBJ2-5 in persistent disease.

Library construction for TCR beta used iRepertoire HTBI primers and Arm-PCR of CDR3 regions. One entry per CDR3 protein results from TCRdb running MiXCR on the multiplex PCR reads. The data hold a few hundred thousand distinct CDR3 sequences, with 20% to 25% observed a single time. Time point denoted: persistent/refractory GD, antithyroid drugs over 5 years with positive TRAb. RNA from PBMCs was the source of the TCR library. The authors diagnosed Graves' disease using American Thyroid Association guidelines. Around 10 milliliters of peripheral blood were taken and placed in EDTA tubes. V trimming: 5 bases; J trimming: 0 bases; junction bases outside the gene matches: 8. Germline assignment: CDR1 SGHTA and CDR2 FQGNSA. This CDR3 comprises 16 residues. The table lists this clonotype with many counts. No antigen is known for it.

The clonotype was recovered from a female donor with Graves disease. Specimen: peripheral blood mononuclear cells (PBMCs), collected when the disease was refractory, from a patient treated with antithyroid drugs. This chain connects TRBV7-2 to TRBJ1-1; the match to TRBD1 covers 8 bases. The CDR3 DNA sequence: TGTGCCAGCAGCCCACGGACAGGGAAACTGAACACTGAAGCTTTCTTT. It specifies CASSPRTGKLNTEAFF.